The T cell receptor (beta chain) described here comes from a study of shared T cell receptors in the human thymus. Deletions cut 4 bases from V and 3 bases from J, with 10 bases between. Per germline, CDR1 MGHRA and CDR2 YSYEKL. CDR3 length equals 13 residues. This clone was found a few times. The repertoire was sequenced with immunoSEQ multiplex PCR; TCRdb's copy has only in-frame clones and lacks some. The table includes hundreds of thousands of clones, 80% to 90% detected once. This same sample was also part of a study on human thymus T cells. That publication notes: Thymic resections from corrective heart surgery supplied the tissue. Thymic and blood repertoires appeared to carry a bias in their V and J gene usage. In unrelated individuals, thymic repertoires overlapped highly, according to related research.

This clonotype originated in a boy in the first two years of life with a congenital heart defect. Material: thymocytes. The rearrangement links TRBV4-1 to TRBJ2-7; possibly TRBD1 for D (5 bases). The CDR3 sequence is CASSPRDSYEQYF. As DNA, the CDR3 is TGCGCCAGCAGCCCCCGAGACAGCTACGAGCAGTACTTC.